This is a list of T cell receptor beta chains from one sample in a study of shared clonotypes between healthy human individuals. Clones were read by immunoSEQ multiplex PCR, and TCRdb kept only the in-frame ones, dropping some. The sample includes 1.4 million or so clones, less than 99% seen only once; the top ten take about 0.34%. Sequencing was performed on naive CD4+ T cells sorted from blood. These receptors all come from a man aged 25-40 years in good health. The CDR3 runs from the conserved cysteine through the conserved F or W. D genes are given only for firm matches. Clone size, where shown, is once, few, many, or a class for clones that have expanded.

j_gene	d_gene	v_gene	abundance	CDR3aa	CDR3nt
TRBJ2-7	NA	TRBV2	NA	CASSEALPGSEQYF	TGTGCCAGCAGTGAAGCGCTTCCAGGATCCGAGCAGTACTTC
TRBJ2-3	NA	TRBV5-6	NA	CASSFMRDIGTDTQYF	TGTGCCAGCAGCTTCATGCGGGATATCGGCACAGATACGCAGTATTTT
TRBJ2-1	TRBD2	TRBV10-2	NA	CASTGLAGAYNEQFF	TGCGCCAGTACGGGACTAGCGGGAGCCTACAATGAGCAGTTCTTC
TRBJ2-3	TRBD2	TRBV5-1	NA	CASSLVAGGGTDTQYF	TGCGCCAGCAGCTTGGTAGCGGGAGGGGGCACAGATACGCAGTATTTT
TRBJ2-7	NA	TRBV6-5	NA	CASSYSRTIAYEQYF	TGTGCCAGCAGTTACTCGAGGACTATCGCCTACGAGCAGTACTTC
TRBJ2-5	NA	TRBV28	NA	CASRRGAARAQYF	TGTGCCAGCAGGCGAGGGGCGGCAAGGGCCCAGTACTTC
TRBJ1-1	NA	TRBV19	NA	CASSTTGLYTEAFF	TGTGCCAGTAGTACAACAGGACTGTACACTGAAGCTTTCTTT
TRBJ2-7	TRBD1	TRBV28	once	CASGTGIPYEQYF	TGTGCCAGCGGGACAGGTATTCCCTACGAGCAGTACTTC
TRBJ1-4	NA	TRBV10-3	NA	CAISESSTEKLFF	TGTGCCATCAGTGAGTCCTCGACTGAAAAACTGTTTTTT
TRBJ2-7	NA	TRBV7-2	NA	CASSLIAESYEQYF	TGTGCCAGCAGCTTAATCGCGGAGTCCTACGAGCAGTACTTC
TRBJ2-7	TRBD1	TRBV27	NA	CASTPGTGTYEQYF	TGTGCCAGCACTCCCGGGACAGGGACCTACGAGCAGTACTTC
TRBJ2-5	NA	TRBV11-2	NA	CASSLDSGYQETQYF	TGTGCCAGCAGCTTAGATAGCGGATACCAAGAGACCCAGTACTTC
TRBJ1-1	NA	TRBV5-4	NA	CASSLVGLGSVGAFF	TGTGCCAGCAGCTTGGTGGGGTTGGGATCTGTAGGAGCTTTCTTT
TRBJ1-2	NA	TRBV7-9	NA	CASSTWSYGYTF	TGTGCCAGCAGCACCTGGAGTTATGGCTACACCTTC
TRBJ2-7	TRBD1	TRBV6-5	once	CASRVDRGSYEQYF	TGTGCCAGCAGGGTAGACAGGGGTTCCTACGAGCAGTACTTC
TRBJ2-3	NA	TRBV14	NA	CASSQGRRSSSTDTQYF	TGTGCCAGCAGCCAAGGAAGAAGGTCCTCTAGCACAGATACGCAGTATTTT
TRBJ1-2	NA	TRBV11-2	NA	CASSFGGDYGYTF	TGTGCCAGCAGCTTCGGGGGCGACTATGGCTACACCTTC
TRBJ2-3	NA	TRBV6-5	NA	CATHNRVRNTDTQYF	TGTGCCACCCACAACAGGGTCCGTAACACAGATACGCAGTATTTT
TRBJ1-5	TRBD1	TRBV9	NA	CASSPGQGSNQPQHF	TGTGCCAGCAGTCCGGGACAGGGTAGCAATCAGCCCCAGCATTTT
TRBJ2-5	TRBD2	TRBV18	NA	CASSPLPSGGLAETQYF	TGTGCCAGCTCACCTTTACCGTCGGGCGGACTAGCTGAGACCCAGTACTTC
TRBJ2-7	TRBD1	TRBV7-8	NA	CASSHTGQRAYEQYF	TGTGCCAGCAGCCATACGGGACAGCGCGCCTACGAGCAGTACTTC
TRBJ1-5	NA	TRBV6-5	NA	CASSRAGPHNQPQHF	TGTGCCAGCAGCCGCGCGGGGCCCCACAATCAGCCCCAGCATTTT
TRBJ2-2	NA	TRBV27	NA	CASSYIGELFF	TGTGCCAGCAGTTACATCGGGGAGCTGTTTTTT
TRBJ2-3	NA	TRBV5-4	NA	CASTDGAADTQYF	TGTGCCAGCACCGACGGAGCGGCAGATACGCAGTATTTT
TRBJ2-7	TRBD1	TRBV27	NA	CASSMRTGGTYEQYF	TGTGCCAGCAGTATGCGGACAGGGGGGACCTACGAGCAGTACTTC
TRBJ2-1	TRBD2	TRBV6-1	NA	CASSESGTSGYNEQFF	TGTGCCAGCAGTGAATCCGGGACTAGCGGATACAATGAGCAGTTCTTC
TRBJ2-2	NA	TRBV5-1	NA	CASSLVSGAGTGELFF	TGCGCCAGCAGCTTGGTCTCCGGGGCGGGCACCGGGGAGCTGTTTTTT
TRBJ1-2	NA	TRBV19	NA	CASEASRTVYGYTF	TGTGCCAGTGAAGCCTCGAGGACAGTCTATGGCTACACCTTC
TRBJ1-1	NA	TRBV29-1	NA	CSVGRLNTEAFF	TGCAGCGTCGGACGGTTGAACACTGAAGCTTTCTTT
TRBJ2-7	NA	TRBV27	NA	CASSLYPAYEQYF	TGTGCCAGCAGTTTATACCCCGCCTACGAGCAGTACTTC
TRBJ2-3	NA	TRBV29-1	NA	CSVVGLESTQYF	TGCAGCGTTGTAGGTCTGGAAAGTACGCAGTATTTT
TRBJ2-7	TRBD1	TRBV27	NA	CASSFQDRGHEQYF	TGTGCCAGCAGTTTCCAGGACAGGGGCCACGAGCAGTACTTC
TRBJ1-1	NA	TRBV7-9	NA	CASSFHPGSTEAFF	TGTGCCAGCAGCTTTCATCCAGGGAGTACTGAAGCTTTCTTT
TRBJ2-3	TRBD1	TRBV7-8	NA	CASSLNRGKGDTQYF	TGTGCCAGCAGCTTAAACAGGGGGAAGGGGGATACGCAGTATTTT
TRBJ2-5	TRBD1	TRBV6-4	NA	CASSLTGTGQETQYF	TGTGCCAGCAGTTTGACCGGGACAGGCCAAGAGACCCAGTACTTC
TRBJ2-2	NA	TRBV19	NA	CATRRTALANTGELFF	TGTGCCACCCGGCGCACGGCGCTCGCGAACACCGGGGAGCTGTTTTTT
TRBJ2-3	NA	TRBV28	NA	CASSLATDTQYF	TGTGCCAGCAGTTTGGCTACAGATACGCAGTATTTT
TRBJ2-7	TRBD2	TRBV5-6	NA	CASQRGVEQYF	TGTGCCAGCCAGCGGGGAGTCGAGCAGTACTTC